This T cell receptor (beta chain) was profiled in a study of T cells in pancreatic ductal adenocarcinoma (dated 2017 in TCRdb). The study in broad terms: To learn about the adaptive T-cell response arising naturally, investigators profiled where tumor-infiltrating CD8+ T cells, together with suppressive cells, were located within resected pancreatic ductal adenocarcinoma, how abundant they were, and what qualities they showed. The paper as a whole reports these results and caveats: There was no significant difference in T-cell clonality between tumor and blood, where mean clonality was around 0.1 for tumors and 0.055 to 0.09 for blood. Because inoperable disease is present at presentation in most pancreatic cancer patients, the resected cohort was biased toward the minority with early-stage disease. Blood samples had more total productive templates and 6 to 10-fold more unique clonotypes than tumor samples. Comparisons of clonality between tumor and blood may be biased toward lower diversity because tumors are enriched in CD45RO+ effector T cells rather than naive T cells.

The pancreatic ductal adenocarcinoma patients who were selected had gone through surgery without receiving any neoadjuvant therapy. Immediately after surgery, resected tumor tissue was collected into ice-cold media, and a portion of the resected tumor tissue was flash frozen for DNA and RNA. The DNeasy Blood and Tissue Kit, with Proteinase K and RNase treatment, was used to extract genomic DNA from roughly seven PBMC specimens and fewer than ten flash-frozen tumor specimens. TCR beta CDR3 regions were amplified from genomic DNA using the immunoSEQ hsTCRB kit. High-throughput TRB CDR3 sequencing was performed on an Illumina HiSeq system. In the authors' own workflow: The immunoSEQ software was used to analyze the sequencing reads, and any nonproductive sequences containing premature stops or frame-shifts were left out. To calculate repertoire clonality, Shannon entropy was normalized by log2 of the number of unique productive sequences, and that value was subtracted from one. TCRdb provides this immuneACCESS table in a form limited to in-frame rearrangements. Some clones are lacking; in checked studies, under half of them reflect an unresolved V gene, and why the rest are absent is not known. V and J calls and clone size are those listed in that table; D and trimming were worked out from the DNA. The sample data list thousands of clones, and nearly 75% of these were observed just once. In total, the top ten clones hold roughly 13% of the sample.

Based on the germline V gene (reference sequence), the CDR1 and CDR2 sequences are MNHEY and SMNVEV. V trim: 1 base; J trim: 6 bases; unmatched bases: 3. The CDR3 goes from the cysteine to the phenylalanine over 16 residues. Of all the DNA, just the CDR3 is kept, 48 bases in frame from base 1. Concerning this clone itself: The antigen it recognizes is unknown. Per-base quality was not reported, and no clone a single base away is much larger than it.

The clonotype was recovered from a human donor with pancreatic ductal adenocarcinoma. Sequencing was carried out using pancreatic tumor tissue. Recombination connected TRBV27 to TRBJ2-1; 13 nucleotides in the junction match TRBD2. The bases read TGTGCCAGCAGTTTATATTGGACTAGCGGGGGCAATGAGCAGTTCTTC. This yields the protein CASSLYWTSGGNEQFF.